These T cell receptor beta chains were read from a single sample in a study of Ad26.COV2.S vaccination and SARS-CoV-2 variants. Clones were sequenced by immunoSEQ multiplex PCR, and TCRdb holds only the in-frame ones, with some missing. The data hold about 440,000 clones, with 90% observed a single time. Sample: peripheral blood, taken in a trial of Ad26.COV2.S vaccine versus placebo. The receptors come from a person aged 18-65 years who received the Ad26.COV2.S COVID-19 vaccine or a placebo. CDR3s include the opening cysteine and the closing phenylalanine or tryptophan. The order of the fields is D gene, clone size, V gene, CDR3 length, J gene, CDR3 DNA, CDR3 protein. The D gene is left open where the match is weak. Rows give clone size only sometimes, using once, few, many, or a class for an expanded clone.

.	.	TRBV30	12	TRBJ1-4	TGTGCCTGGAGTGGCCCTAATGAAAAACTGTTTTTT	CAWSGPNEKLFF
TRBD2	few	TRBV7-2	16	TRBJ2-3	TGTGCCAGCAGCCTAGCGGGAGGGCCTAGGATAGATACGCAGTATTTT	CASSLAGGPRIDTQYF
.	.	TRBV4-2	13	TRBJ2-2	TGTGCCAGCAGCCAAGATTTAGCCGGGGAGCTGTTTTTT	CASSQDLAGELFF
TRBD1	.	TRBV28	12	TRBJ2-7	TGTGCCGTTGGACAGGGGGCGCGGGAGCAGTACTTC	CAVGQGAREQYF
TRBD1	.	TRBV19	14	TRBJ2-3	TGTGCCAGTAGCTGGACAGGGGTGGCAGATACGCAGTATTTT	CASSWTGVADTQYF
.	.	TRBV3-1/TRBV3-2	15	TRBJ1-4	TGTGCCAGCAGCGCCGAAGCGGCGACTAATGAAAAACTGTTTTTT	CASSAEAATNEKLFF
.	.	TRBV5-1	16	TRBJ2-1	TGCGCCAGCAGCTTGGATTGGCGGGGACGTTACAATGAGCAGTTCTTC	CASSLDWRGRYNEQFF
.	.	TRBV2	16	TRBJ2-2	TGTGCCAGCAGTGAAGCGTCCAGGGGTGACACCGGGGAGCTGTTTTTT	CASSEASRGDTGELFF
.	.	TRBV5-1	14	TRBJ1-1	TGCGCCAGTCAGGCCAACAGGGCAGACACTGAAGCTTTCTTT	CASQANRADTEAFF
.	.	TRBV12-3/TRBV12-4	12	TRBJ1-4	TGTGCCAGCAGTTTAACGGGGGAAAAACTGTTTTTT	CASSLTGEKLFF
TRBD2	.	TRBV7-8	16	TRBJ2-1	TGTGCCAGCAGCTTAGAAGGCCTAGCGGGAGTAAGAGAGCAGTTCTTC	CASSLEGLAGVREQFF
TRBD1	.	TRBV16	14	TRBJ2-1	TGTGCCAGCAGCCAATCGAGGACAGGGAATGAGCAGTTCTTC	CASSQSRTGNEQFF
TRBD1	.	TRBV19	12	TRBJ1-5	TGTGCCAGCACTCGACAGGGCCAGCCCCAGCATTTT	CASTRQGQPQHF
.	.	TRBV19	12	TRBJ2-1	TGTGCCAGTAGTACAACTAGAAGTGAGCAGTTCTTC	CASSTTRSEQFF
TRBD1	.	TRBV7-9	17	TRBJ2-7	TGTGCCAGCGTGGGTTCCGGGACAGGGGGTTTTCCGTACGAGCAGTACTTC	CASVGSGTGGFPYEQYF
TRBD1	once	TRBV24-1	14	TRBJ2-2	TGTGCCACCAGTGACACAGGGGGCACCGGGGAGCTGTTTTTT	CATSDTGGTGELFF
TRBD2	.	TRBV7-2	13	TRBJ2-7	TGTGCCAGCAGCCCACTAGCGGGAATCGAGCAGTACTTC	CASSPLAGIEQYF
.	.	TRBV19	16	TRBJ1-1	TGTGCCAGTAGTATCCTCCAAACGGTAATTGACGCTGAAGCTTTCTTT	CASSILQTVIDAEAFF
.	.	TRBV4-3	15	TRBJ2-6	TGCGCCAGCAGCCCTGAGGGCTCTGGGGCCAACGTCCTGACTTTC	CASSPEGSGANVLTF
TRBD2	.	TRBV6-6	17	TRBJ2-3	TGTGCCAGCAGTCCTCGTGGGGGGGGGAGTGTTAGAGATACGCAGTATTTT	CASSPRGGGSVRDTQYF
.	.	TRBV27	18	TRBJ2-3	TGTGCCAGCAGTTTATTAACAGGACTGGGTTTTGGGACAGATACGCAGTATTTT	CASSLLTGLGFGTDTQYF
TRBD1	few	TRBV28	15	TRBJ1-5	TGTGCCAGCAGTTTAGGTGGACAGGGGCTTCAGCCCCAGCATTTT	CASSLGGQGLQPQHF
TRBD1	.	TRBV10-3	16	TRBJ2-2	TGTGCCATCAGCCGGACAGGGGCTGGTAACACCGGGGAGCTGTTTTTT	CAISRTGAGNTGELFF
TRBD2	.	TRBV19	17	TRBJ2-1	TGTGCCAGTAGTATAGTAGGGGAACTAGCGGGAGACAATGAGCAGTTCTTC	CASSIVGELAGDNEQFF
TRBD1	.	TRBV30	13	TRBJ1-6	TGTGCCTTAGCGGGACAGGTGAATTCACCCCTCCACTTT	CALAGQVNSPLHF
.	.	TRBV7-8	15	TRBJ1-5	TGTGCCAGCAGCTTGGGCGGGGACCGCAATCAGCCCCAGCATTTT	CASSLGGDRNQPQHF
.	.	TRBV27	12	TRBJ2-7	TGTGCCAGCAGTTTACCATCCTACGAGCAGTACTTC	CASSLPSYEQYF
.	.	TRBV5-1	15	TRBJ2-5	TGCGCCAGCAGCTGGGGGCCGGGTGGGGAGGAGACCCAGTACTTC	CASSWGPGGEETQYF
.	once	TRBV7-9	14	TRBJ2-7	TGTGCCAGCAGCTTAGGGACGGCACCCTACGAGCAGTACTTC	CASSLGTAPYEQYF